This passage covers 4 T cell receptor beta chains from one sample sequenced in a study of shared clonotypes between healthy human individuals. Generated by immunoSEQ multiplex PCR, the TCRdb table keeps only in-frame clones and is missing some. The table has 2 million to 2.5 million clones, approximately 94% seen once. Sample: naive CD4+ T cells sorted from blood. Specified subset: CD45RA+ positively selected. Receptors originate from a man younger than 35 in good health.

This clone appeared a single time. This chain uses TRBV28 with TRBJ2-1, with D maybe TRBD1 (5 bases). Per germline, CDR1 MDHEN and CDR2 SYDVKM. The CDR3 length is 12 residues. V was clipped by 10 bases and J by 10 bases, with 17 bases between them. The CDR3 spells CATTKGVWEQFF. In DNA form, the CDR3 reads TGTGCCACCACTAAAGGGGTATGGGAGCAGTTCTTC.

The chain has TRBV28 and TRBJ2-7; the D gene is possibly TRBD2 (6 bases). Germline assignment: CDR1 MDHEN and CDR2 SYDVKM. The ends were cut back, 2 bases at V and 5 bases at J, with 16 bases in the middle. This CDR3 has 15 amino acids. CDR3 sequence: CASSLPGTPGHEQYF. The CDR3 nucleotides read TGTGCCAGCAGTTTACCCGGGACTCCGGGCCACGAGCAGTACTTC.

The table lists this clone with a count of one. The chain has TRBV30 and TRBJ1-5; 7 bases line up with TRBD1. J was trimmed by 2 bases and V by 1 base; bases with no gene match: 8. Germline V gene sequence: CDR1 GTSNPN, CDR2 SVGIG (reference sequence). The length of the CDR3 is 16 residues. The CDR3 nucleotides are TGTGCCTGGAGTGGGGACAGCCTCAGGGGCAATCAGCCCCAGCATTTT. Protein sequence: CAWSGDSLRGNQPQHF.

The CDR3 bases are TGTGCCAGCAGAGACCTACAAGTCTATGGCTACACCTTC. Its translation is CASRDLQVYGYTF. The chain joins TRBV2 to TRBJ1-2, with D uncertain. The CDR3 length is 13 residues. Germline V gives CDR1 SNHLY, CDR2 FYNNEI. V lost 6 bases and J lost 4, with 12 bases in between.